Below are 15 T cell receptor beta chains sequenced from a single sample in a study of T cells after yellow fever vaccination. TCRdb reanalysed the 5' RACE reads using MiXCR and keeps one entry per CDR3 protein. The sample carries 200,000 to 300,000 distinct CDR3 sequences, approximately 13% recorded once. Source: CD4+ T cells sorted from PBMCs, taken 45 days after the yellow fever booster vaccination. The receptors shown here come from a man aged 25 to 40 who received the YFV17D yellow fever vaccine.

The gene calls are TRBV27 and TRBJ2-6, with a tentative D call TRBD1 (8 bases). The CDR3 extends over 17 amino acids. Trimming took off 4 bases at V and 0 bases at J, with 13 bases between the two ends. CDR1 MNHEY and CDR2 SMNVEV come from the germline V gene (reference sequence). The CDR3 sequence is CASSSQGGSSGANVLTF. DNA of the CDR3: TGTGCCAGCAGTTCACAGGGGGGGAGCTCTGGGGCCAACGTCCTGACTTTC.

The sample holds many counts of this clonotype. This CDR3 reads CSATPHLYEQYF. CDR3 DNA: TGCAGTGCTACTCCTCACTTGTACGAGCAGTACTTC. The V call is TRBV20-1, the J call TRBJ2-7; D not resolved. There are 12 residues in the CDR3. Trimming removed 4 bases at V and 4 bases at J, with 11 bases between. Germline V gene lookup returns CDR1 DFQATT and CDR2 SNEGSKA (reference sequence).

This clonotype has more than one count but fewer than ten. The chain employs TRBV20-1 and TRBJ1-5; no reliable D call. The CDR3 has 13 amino acids. The V gene lost 3 bases and the J gene lost 3 bases, with 9 bases spanning the gap. Germline V CDR1 and CDR2: DFQATT, SNEGSKA (reference sequence). The CDR3 region is CSASGELNQPQHF. In DNA, the CDR3 is TGCAGTGCTAGTGGAGAACTCAATCAGCCCCAGCATTTT.

J is TRBJ1-4 and V is TRBV4-1, with 8 bases aligning to TRBD1. J lost 7 bases, V lost 3 bases, and 1 base had no gene match. The CDR3 runs 13 residues. Germline V gene data show CDR1 as MGHRA and CDR2 as YSYEKL. The CDR3 is CASSQTGVEKLFF. In DNA form, the CDR3 reads TGCGCCAGCAGCCAGACAGGGGTTGAAAAACTGTTTTTT.

This clonotype was observed a handful of times. The chain uses TRBV27 and TRBJ1-5; a weak D match, TRBD1 (6 bases). The CDR3 is 15 amino acids. Trimming removed 8 bases from V and 0 bases from J, with 14 bases in between. Germline V gene data show CDR1 as MNHEY and CDR2 as SMNVEV (reference sequence). The DNA for the CDR3 is TGTGCCAGCCGGGACAACGGAAATAGCAATCAGCCCCAGCATTTT. Translating gives CASRDNGNSNQPQHF.

The V gene is TRBV6-1, the J gene TRBJ1-1; TRBD1 aligns across 9 bases. The CDR3 has 16 amino acids. Trimming at V came to 6 bases and at J to 6 bases, leaving 14 bases not matched to a gene. Germline CDR1 MNHNS, CDR2 SASEGT. The CDR3, as DNA: TGTGCCAGCAGGGAACAGGGGGCGGTTCGAGAGGCTGAAGCTTTCTTT. Translating gives CASREQGAVREAEAFF.

In this sample, this clonotype turned up a few times. The chain links TRBV19 to TRBJ2-7; 8 bases map to TRBD1. Unmatched junction bases numbered 5, after V lost 6 bases and J lost 4 bases. The CDR3 totals 13 residues. From germline, CDR1 is LNHDA and CDR2 SQIVND (reference sequence). CDR3 DNA sequence: TGTGCCAGTAGGGACAGGGCTTCGTACGAGCAGTACTTC. The encoded protein is CASRDRASYEQYF.

Many counts were recorded for this clonotype. The V gene is TRBV5-1, the J gene TRBJ2-1, with 7 bases lining up with TRBD1. The CDR3 sequence is 14 residues long. The germline V gene encodes CDR1 SGHRS and CDR2 YFSETQ. With V trimmed by 1 base and J by 4 bases, 2 bases remained unmatched. CDR3 nucleotides: TGCGCCAGCAGCTTGAACAGGGGTTACAATGAGCAGTTCTTC. Protein product: CASSLNRGYNEQFF.

The chain recombines TRBV5-1 with TRBJ1-3; 7 positions match TRBD1. The germline gives CDR1 SGHRS, CDR2 YFSETQ. The CDR3 has 14 residues. The ends lost 7 bases at V and 0 bases at J; junction bases unmatched: 4. CDR3 nucleotide sequence: TGCGCCAGCGCTAGGGACAGCTCTGGAAACACCATATATTTT. Residues: CASARDSSGNTIYF.

This chain uses TRBV20-1 with TRBJ2-3; no clear D. The V end was cut by 1 base, the J end by 2 bases, with 10 bases between. Per germline, CDR1 DFQATT and CDR2 SNEGSKA (reference sequence). CDR3 length: 14 amino acids. For the CDR3, the DNA is TGCAGTGCTAGAGGGAGTTTTGACACAGATACGCAGTATTTT. This translates into CSARGSFDTDTQYF.

A few counts support this clonotype. The chain joins TRBV7-8 to TRBJ2-5; 8 bases line up with TRBD1. The germline V gene has CDR1 SGHVS and CDR2 FQNEAQ. The CDR3 length is 16 residues. Trimming took 3 bases from V and 2 from J; bases not matched to a gene: 8. CDR3 residues: CASSFSKTGAQETQYF. In DNA form, the CDR3 reads TGTGCCAGCAGCTTTAGCAAGACAGGGGCGCAAGAGACCCAGTACTTC.

This clonotype was seen only a few times. J is TRBJ2-3 and V is TRBV15; 8 bases line up with TRBD2. CDR3 size: 13 residues. CDR1 and CDR2 from the germline V gene are LNHNV and YYDKDF (reference sequence). Trimming at V came to 8 bases and at J to 0 bases, leaving 1 base not matched to a gene. This CDR3 is CATVAGSTDTQYF. In DNA, the CDR3 is TGTGCCACCGTAGCGGGGAGCACAGATACGCAGTATTTT.

The table lists this clonotype with a few counts. The chain combines TRBV20-1 with TRBJ1-5; D is possibly TRBD1 (6 bases). Deletions cut 0 bases from V and 7 bases from J, with 13 bases between. Germline loops: CDR1 DFQATT, CDR2 SNEGSKA (reference sequence). The CDR3 covers 14 residues. The CDR3 coding sequence is TGCAGTGCTAGAGATAGACAGGAGTTACAGCCCCAGCATTTT. This encodes CSARDRQELQPQHF.

The chain couples TRBV10-3 to TRBJ2-5; D not resolved. This CDR3 comprises 12 residues. V lost 4 bases to trimming and J lost 4 bases, with 7 bases between them. Germline CDR1 ENHRY, CDR2 SYGVKD. The DNA for the CDR3 is TGTGCCATCAGTGTTGGACGAGAGACCCAGTACTTC. Its protein is CAISVGRETQYF.

V and J are TRBV19 and TRBJ1-5; D call uncertain. This CDR3 region has 13 residues. CDR1 is LNHDA and CDR2 is SQIVND in the germline V gene (reference sequence). Between the trimmed V and J ends, which lost 7 bases and 1 base, there was a span of 8 bases. The DNA of the CDR3 is TGTGCCAGTACCGACACAAGCAATCAGCCCCAGCATTTT. Protein sequence: CASTDTSNQPQHF.